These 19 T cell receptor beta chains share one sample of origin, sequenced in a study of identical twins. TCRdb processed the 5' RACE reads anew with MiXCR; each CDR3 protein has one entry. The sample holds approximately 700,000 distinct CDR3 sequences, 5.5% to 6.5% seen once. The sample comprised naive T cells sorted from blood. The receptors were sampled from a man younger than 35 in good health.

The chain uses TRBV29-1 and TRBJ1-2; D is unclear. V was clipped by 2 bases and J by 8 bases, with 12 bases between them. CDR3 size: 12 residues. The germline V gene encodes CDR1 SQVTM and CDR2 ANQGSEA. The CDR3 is CSVEKGGIGYTF. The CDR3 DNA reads TGCAGCGTTGAAAAGGGAGGGATCGGCTACACCTTC.

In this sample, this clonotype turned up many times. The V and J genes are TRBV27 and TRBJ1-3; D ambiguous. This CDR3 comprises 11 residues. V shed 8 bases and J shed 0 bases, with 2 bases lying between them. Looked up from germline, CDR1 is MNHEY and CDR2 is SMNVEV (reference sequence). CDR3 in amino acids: CASFSGNTIYF. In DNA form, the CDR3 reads TGTGCCAGCTTCTCTGGAAACACCATATATTTT.

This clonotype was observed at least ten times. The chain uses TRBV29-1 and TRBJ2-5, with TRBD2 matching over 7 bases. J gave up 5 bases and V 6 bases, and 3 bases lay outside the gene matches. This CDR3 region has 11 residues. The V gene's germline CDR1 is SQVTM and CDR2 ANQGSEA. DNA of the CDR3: TGCAGCGTCCTGGGAGGGGAGACCCAGTACTTC. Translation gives CSVLGGETQYF.

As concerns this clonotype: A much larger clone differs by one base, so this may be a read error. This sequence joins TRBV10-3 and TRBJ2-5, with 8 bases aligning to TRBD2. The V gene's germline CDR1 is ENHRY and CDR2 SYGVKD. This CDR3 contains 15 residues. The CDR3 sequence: CAIRESAGDGETQYF. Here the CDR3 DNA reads TGTGCCATCAGAGAGTCAGCGGGAGACGGTGAGACCCAGTACTTC.

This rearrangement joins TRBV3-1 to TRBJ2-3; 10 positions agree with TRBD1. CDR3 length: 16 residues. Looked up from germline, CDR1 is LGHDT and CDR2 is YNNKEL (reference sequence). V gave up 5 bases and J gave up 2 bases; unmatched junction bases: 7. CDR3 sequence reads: CASSSMGQGNTDTQYF. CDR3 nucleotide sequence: TGTGCCAGCAGCTCGATGGGACAGGGGAACACAGATACGCAGTATTTT.

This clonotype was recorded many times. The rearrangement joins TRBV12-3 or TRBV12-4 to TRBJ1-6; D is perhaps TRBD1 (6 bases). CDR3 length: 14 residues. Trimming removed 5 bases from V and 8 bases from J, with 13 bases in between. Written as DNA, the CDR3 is TGTGCCAGCAGTACCACACAGGGATATTCACCCCTCCACTTT. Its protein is CASSTTQGYSPLHF.

Here the CDR3 DNA reads TGTGCCAGCACCGATATGGACAGGGGATACAATCAGCCCCAGCATTTT. As protein: CASTDMDRGYNQPQHF. V usage is TRBV7-2 and J usage is TRBJ1-5; TRBD1 agrees at 9 bases. The trim removed 7 bases at V and 3 bases at J, leaving 10 bases unmatched. The CDR3 loop spans 16 amino acids. The germline CDR1 and CDR2 sequences are SGHTA and FQGNSA.

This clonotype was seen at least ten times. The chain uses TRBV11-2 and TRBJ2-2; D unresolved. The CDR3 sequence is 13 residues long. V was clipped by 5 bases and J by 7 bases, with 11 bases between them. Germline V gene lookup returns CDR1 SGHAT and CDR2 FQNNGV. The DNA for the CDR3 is TGTGCCAGCAGCCTTCACCCCGGCGGGGAGCTGTTTTTT. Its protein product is CASSLHPGGELFF.

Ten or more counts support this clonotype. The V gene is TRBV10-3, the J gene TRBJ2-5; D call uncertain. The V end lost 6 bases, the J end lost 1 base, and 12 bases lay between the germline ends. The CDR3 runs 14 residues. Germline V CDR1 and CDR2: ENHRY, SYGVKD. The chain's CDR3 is CAISADGPQETQYF. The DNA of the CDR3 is TGTGCCATCAGCGCGGACGGGCCCCAAGAGACCCAGTACTTC.

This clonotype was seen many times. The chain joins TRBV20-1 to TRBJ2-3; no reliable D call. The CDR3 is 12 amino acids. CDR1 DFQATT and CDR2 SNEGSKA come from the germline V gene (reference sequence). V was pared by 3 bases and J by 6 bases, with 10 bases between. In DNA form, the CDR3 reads TGCAGTGCTAGCGCCAGTTTGGATACGCAGTATTTT. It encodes CSASASLDTQYF.

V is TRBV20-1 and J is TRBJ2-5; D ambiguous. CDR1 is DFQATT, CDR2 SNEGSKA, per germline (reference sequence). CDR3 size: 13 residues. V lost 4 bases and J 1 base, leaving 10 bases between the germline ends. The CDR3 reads CSAIRRPQETQYF. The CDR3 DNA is TGCAGTGCTATTCGACGGCCCCAAGAGACCCAGTACTTC.

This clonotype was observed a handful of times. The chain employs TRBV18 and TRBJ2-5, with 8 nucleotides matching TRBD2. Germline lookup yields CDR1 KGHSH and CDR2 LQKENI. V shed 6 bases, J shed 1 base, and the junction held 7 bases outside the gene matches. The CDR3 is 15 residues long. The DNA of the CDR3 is TGTGCCAGCTCCCCTATAGCGGGGATCCAAGAGACCCAGTACTTC. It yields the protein CASSPIAGIQETQYF.

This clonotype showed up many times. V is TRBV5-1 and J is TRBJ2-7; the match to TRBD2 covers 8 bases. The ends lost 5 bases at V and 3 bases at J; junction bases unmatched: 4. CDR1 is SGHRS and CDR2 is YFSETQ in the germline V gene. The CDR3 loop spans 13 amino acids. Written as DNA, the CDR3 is TGCGCCAGCAGACCGGGAGGGCGCTACGAGCAGTACTTC. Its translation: CASRPGGRYEQYF.

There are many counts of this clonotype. Here the CDR3 DNA reads TGCGCCAGCAGCTTGGTTGCTAGCGGGAGCAGCACAGATACGCAGTATTTT. Protein: CASSLVASGSSTDTQYF. The J gene is TRBJ2-3, the V gene TRBV5-1, with 10 bases identical to TRBD2. CDR1 and CDR2 from the germline V gene are SGHRS and YFSETQ. The CDR3 spans 17 residues. With 0 bases clipped from V and 0 bases from J, the junction kept 4 bases outside the gene matches.

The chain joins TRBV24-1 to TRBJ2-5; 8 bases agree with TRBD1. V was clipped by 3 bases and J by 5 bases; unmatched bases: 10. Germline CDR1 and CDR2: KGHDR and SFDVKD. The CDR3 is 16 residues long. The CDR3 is CATSDRQDRVGETQYF. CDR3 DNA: TGTGCCACCAGTGATCGACAGGACAGGGTTGGCGAGACCCAGTACTTC.

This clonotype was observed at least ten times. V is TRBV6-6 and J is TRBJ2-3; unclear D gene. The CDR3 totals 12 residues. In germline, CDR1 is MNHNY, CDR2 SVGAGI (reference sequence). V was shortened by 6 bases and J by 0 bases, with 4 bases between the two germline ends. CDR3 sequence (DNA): TGTGCCAGCAGGATTAGCACAGATACGCAGTATTTT. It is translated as CASRISTDTQYF.

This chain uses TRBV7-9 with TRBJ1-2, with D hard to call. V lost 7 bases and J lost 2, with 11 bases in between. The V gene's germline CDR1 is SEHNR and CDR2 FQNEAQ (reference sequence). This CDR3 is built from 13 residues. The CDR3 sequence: CASTIHENYGYTF. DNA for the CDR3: TGTGCCAGCACTATACACGAAAACTATGGCTACACCTTC.

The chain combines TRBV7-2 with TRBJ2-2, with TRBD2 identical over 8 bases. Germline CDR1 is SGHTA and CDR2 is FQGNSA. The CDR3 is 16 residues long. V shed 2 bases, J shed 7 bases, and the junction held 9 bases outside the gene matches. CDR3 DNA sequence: TGTGCCAGCAGCTTATTTAGCGGGATTTTCGACGGGGAGCTGTTTTTT. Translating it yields CASSLFSGIFDGELFF.

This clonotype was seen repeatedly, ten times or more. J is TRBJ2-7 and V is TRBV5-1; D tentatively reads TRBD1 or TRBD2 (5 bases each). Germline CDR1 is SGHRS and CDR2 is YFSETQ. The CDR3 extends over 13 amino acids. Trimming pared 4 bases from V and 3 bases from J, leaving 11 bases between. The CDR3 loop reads CASSGGGIYEQYF. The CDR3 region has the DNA TGCGCCAGCAGCGGTGGGGGAATCTACGAGCAGTACTTC.